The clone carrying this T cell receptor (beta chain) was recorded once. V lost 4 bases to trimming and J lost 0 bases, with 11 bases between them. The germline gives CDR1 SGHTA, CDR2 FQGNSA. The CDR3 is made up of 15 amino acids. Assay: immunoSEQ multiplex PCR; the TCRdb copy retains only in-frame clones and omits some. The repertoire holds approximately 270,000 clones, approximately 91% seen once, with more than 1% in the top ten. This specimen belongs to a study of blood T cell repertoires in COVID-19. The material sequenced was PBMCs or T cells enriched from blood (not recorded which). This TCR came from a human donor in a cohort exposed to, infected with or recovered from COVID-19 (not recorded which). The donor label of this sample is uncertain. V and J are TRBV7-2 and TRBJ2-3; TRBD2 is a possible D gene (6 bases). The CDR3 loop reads CASSYGAGSTDTQYF. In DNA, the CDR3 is TGTGCCAGCAGCTACGGCGCGGGGAGCACAGATACGCAGTATTTT.